At least ten counts were recorded for the clone carrying this T cell receptor beta chain. The data stem from a study of response to subunit inactivated influenza vaccine. This CDR3 has 12 amino acids. Looked up from germline, CDR1 is DFQATT and CDR2 is SNEGSKA (reference sequence). Trimming took 4 bases from V and 4 from J, leaving 11 bases between them. A single record per CDR3 protein comes from TCRdb applying MiXCR to the RT-PCR reads. The sample lists approximately 530,000 distinct CDR3 sequences; more than 7% were seen once. J is TRBJ2-7 and V is TRBV20-1; D perhaps matches TRBD1 (5 bases). Sequenced material: PBMCs from blood, taken about 23 months after vaccination. The sequence was collected from a man between 45 and 75 years old who received an inactivated influenza vaccine. The CDR3 region is CSATNQGYEQYF. For the CDR3, the DNA is TGCAGTGCTACAAATCAGGGATACGAGCAGTACTTC.